Below, 32 T cell receptor beta chains from the same sample are listed, as sequenced in a study of control samples from healthy donors and cancer patients. Measured with immunoSEQ multiplex PCR; TCRdb has only the in-frame clones, and not every one. This sample carries 150,000 to 180,000 clones, 94% of them seen once, and the ten largest clones take about 5.2%. The source material was blood. The receptors were sampled from a man aged 40-49 years in good health.

The V call is TRBV7-9, the J call TRBJ1-2; 10 bases are shared with TRBD1. The CDR3 covers 13 residues. Losses at the gene ends were 8 bases for V and 5 bases for J; bases not matched to a gene: 5. Germline-derived CDR1 and CDR2 are SEHNR and FQNEAQ (reference sequence). The CDR3 loop is CASVPGQGYGYTF. CDR3 DNA sequence: TGTGCCAGCGTCCCGGGACAGGGGTATGGCTACACCTTC.

The chain joins TRBV20-1 to TRBJ1-2, with TRBD1 matching 8 bases. This CDR3 has 11 residues. Trimming at V came to 6 bases and at J to 8 bases, leaving 5 bases not matched to a gene. CDR1 is DFQATT, CDR2 SNEGSKA, per germline (reference sequence). CDR3 nucleotides: TGCAGTGCCCAGGGGGCGCAGGGCTACACCTTC. Protein: CSAQGAQGYTF.

V is TRBV28 and J is TRBJ2-7; D not certain. With 8 bases removed from V and 7 bases from J, the gap between germline ends came to 12 bases. This CDR3 has 11 amino acids. The germline CDR1 and CDR2 sequences are MDHEN and SYDVKM. CDR3 DNA sequence: TGTGCCAGCTCAAACGGGCGGGAGCAGTACTTC. Its translation is CASSNGREQYF.

This chain links TRBV7-9 with TRBJ2-5, with unresolved D. Between the trimmed V and J ends, which lost 0 bases and 5 bases, there was a span of 7 bases. The CDR3 has 13 amino acids. CDR1 SEHNR and CDR2 FQNEAQ come from the germline V gene (reference sequence). CDR3 coding DNA: TGTGCCAGCAGCTTAGCAGGGAAGGAGACCCAGTACTTC. Its protein product is CASSLAGKETQYF.

This sequence joins TRBV18 and TRBJ1-2, with TRBD1 as a possible D gene (5 bases). Germline CDR1 is KGHSH and CDR2 is LQKENI. The CDR3 is 14 amino acids. The ends were cut back, 5 bases at V and 2 bases at J, with 12 bases in the middle. The CDR3 nucleotides read TGTGCCAGCTCATGGGGACTTACGAACTATGGCTACACCTTC. Protein: CASSWGLTNYGYTF.

This chain joins TRBV4-3 and TRBJ1-2; D is possibly TRBD1 (6 bases). CDR3 length equals 15 residues. Trimming stripped 0 bases from V and 6 bases from J, with 14 bases between. Germline CDR1 LGHNA, CDR2 YSLEER. The CDR3 nucleotides are TGCGCCAGCAGCCAAGAATTGTGGGGGGCGAATGGCTACACCTTC. Protein: CASSQELWGANGYTF.

The chain links TRBV6-5 to TRBJ1-1; maybe TRBD1 (6 bases). Germline values: CDR1 MNHEY, CDR2 SVGAGI. The CDR3 length is 15 residues. Trimming removed 5 bases at V and 1 base at J, with 14 bases between. As DNA, the CDR3 is TGTGCCAGCAGTAAACCGGGACACACGAACACTGAAGCTTTCTTT. It translates to CASSKPGHTNTEAFF.

The V call is TRBV6-1, the J call TRBJ1-1; 8 bases match TRBD1. The length of the CDR3 is 15 residues. The germline V gene encodes CDR1 MNHNS and CDR2 SASEGT. After removal of 2 bases from V and 1 base from J, the junction contained 3 bases not matched to a gene. CDR3 protein: CASSEMTGANTEAFF. In DNA form, the CDR3 reads TGTGCCAGCAGTGAAATGACAGGGGCGAACACTGAAGCTTTCTTT.

The rearrangement joins TRBV30 to TRBJ2-7, with D tentatively TRBD2 (7 bases). The CDR3 is made up of 14 amino acids. The V end was cut by 1 base, the J end by 4 bases, with 14 bases between. Germline loops: CDR1 GTSNPN, CDR2 SVGIG (reference sequence). CDR3 in DNA: TGTGCCTGGAGTGGTGGGGGGGCGCGTTACGAGCAGTACTTC. This sequence encodes CAWSGGGARYEQYF.

The V call is TRBV28, the J call TRBJ2-2; 7 bases match TRBD1. CDR1 and CDR2 from the germline V gene are MDHEN and SYDVKM. The V gene end was trimmed by 2 bases and the J gene end by 5 bases; junction bases not matched to a gene: 5. This CDR3 contains 15 residues. The DNA of the CDR3 is TGTGCCAGCAGTTTAAGAGGGGGCCGGACCGGGGAGCTGTTTTTT. It yields the protein CASSLRGGRTGELFF.

The chain links TRBV30 to TRBJ1-6; no reliable D call. Germline V gene data show CDR1 as GTSNPN and CDR2 as SVGIG (reference sequence). V was clipped by 4 bases and J by 5 bases, with 9 bases between them. This CDR3 has 13 residues. The CDR3 protein is CAWTGRNNSPLHF. CDR3 nucleotide sequence: TGTGCCTGGACCGGGAGAAATAATTCACCCCTCCACTTT.

This chain joins TRBV2 and TRBJ1-2; D unclear. There are 13 residues in the CDR3. Germline-derived CDR1 and CDR2 are SNHLY and FYNNEI. V lost 3 bases to trimming and J lost 5 bases, with 10 bases between them. The CDR3, as DNA: TGTGCCAGCAGTGAGGATAACAGATATGGCTACACCTTC. This gives the protein CASSEDNRYGYTF.

CDR3 sequence (DNA): TGCGCCAGCAGCTTGGCCGGGACAGGGGGCCGGAACACTGAAGCTTTCTTT. It encodes CASSLAGTGGRNTEAFF. This chain joins TRBV5-1 and TRBJ1-1; 12 bases align to TRBD1. The CDR3 runs 17 residues. Germline V gene lookup returns CDR1 SGHRS and CDR2 YFSETQ. The V gene end was trimmed by 0 bases and the J gene end by 1 base; junction bases not matched to a gene: 4.

This clone came up once. V gene TRBV21-1 combines with J gene TRBJ1-6; TRBD1 is taken as the D call from the table, unchecked against the DNA. TRBV21-1 is noted as a pseudogene. The CDR3 loop spans 16 amino acids. The CDR3 is CASSPKGTGVGSPLHF. CDR3 nucleotide sequence: TGTGCCAGCAGCCCCAAAGGCACAGGGGTTGGTTCACCCCTCCACTTT.

The chain uses TRBV19 and TRBJ1-2; tentative D call: TRBD1 (5 bases). With 6 bases removed from V and 2 bases from J, the gap between germline ends came to 13 bases. CDR1 and CDR2 from the germline V gene are LNHDA and SQIVND (reference sequence). The CDR3 sequence is 14 residues long. The CDR3 DNA reads TGTGCCAGTAGACAGGACACTCCCAACTATGGCTACACCTTC. This encodes CASRQDTPNYGYTF.

This clone was recorded only once. The chain recombines TRBV6-5 with TRBJ1-6, with TRBD1 as a possible D gene (6 bases). The V gene's germline CDR1 is MNHEY and CDR2 SVGAGI. The CDR3 runs to 16 residues. V lost 0 bases and J 6 bases, leaving 12 bases between the germline ends. The CDR3 DNA sequence: TGTGCCAGCAGTTACTCCTTCCAGGGGAGTAATTCACCCCTCCACTTT. Its translation: CASSYSFQGSNSPLHF.

V gene TRBV14 combines with J gene TRBJ1-1; 7 nucleotides match TRBD1. Germline assignment: CDR1 SGHDN and CDR2 FVKESK. Trimming cost V 6 bases and J 2 bases; bases outside gene matches: 3. CDR3 length: 13 residues. CDR3 sequence: CASSRQGNTEAFF. The CDR3 region has the DNA TGTGCCAGCAGTCGACAGGGCAACACTGAAGCTTTCTTT.

In its sample, this clone was seen a few times. The rearrangement uses TRBV28 and TRBJ1-6, with D hard to call. The germline V gene has CDR1 MDHEN and CDR2 SYDVKM. The CDR3 length is 14 residues. Deletions cut 5 bases from V and 10 bases from J, with 15 bases between. CDR3 sequence (DNA): TGTGCCAGCAGTCCAACCCCGGACTTCTCACCCCTCCACTTT. Its protein product is CASSPTPDFSPLHF.

CDR3 nucleotides: TGTGCCAGCAGTCTCGAGGACAGGGGAGACCTCTATGGCTACACCTTC. Protein sequence: CASSLEDRGDLYGYTF. This rearrangement joins TRBV28 to TRBJ1-2, with 9 bases matching TRBD1. CDR3 length equals 16 residues. In germline, CDR1 is MDHEN, CDR2 SYDVKM. The J segment lost 4 bases and the V segment lost 5 bases, leaving 11 bases of the junction unmatched.

There are a few counts of this clone. The chain links TRBV10-1 to TRBJ2-7; D uncertain. Trimming removed 0 bases at V and 2 bases at J, with 8 bases between. This CDR3 has 14 amino acids. The germline CDR1 and CDR2 sequences are WNHNN and SYGVQD (reference sequence). The CDR3, as DNA: TGCGCCAGCAGTGAGTCTGGAAGGGCCTACGAGCAGTACTTC. Translated, it gives CASSESGRAYEQYF.

The chain has TRBV7-7 and TRBJ1-1; TRBD1 matches 7 bases. The V segment lost 0 bases and the J segment 8 bases; nucleotides outside the gene matches: 3. Germline values: CDR1 SSHAT, CDR2 FNYEAQ (reference sequence). The CDR3 contains 13 residues. The CDR3 is CASSLALGQEAFF. The CDR3 nucleotides read TGTGCCAGCAGCTTAGCTTTGGGACAGGAAGCTTTCTTT.

The V and J genes are TRBV7-9 and TRBJ1-4; D remains ambiguous. Germline V gene lookup returns CDR1 SEHNR and CDR2 FQNEAQ (reference sequence). Trimming stripped 5 bases from V and 4 bases from J, with 14 bases between. CDR3 size: 15 residues. The CDR3: CASSAEEGINEKLFF. DNA of the CDR3: TGTGCCAGCAGCGCCGAGGAAGGGATTAATGAAAAACTGTTTTTT.

The chain joins TRBV7-2 to TRBJ2-7; no definite D call. V lost 0 bases and J 3 bases, leaving 15 bases between the germline ends. Germline V gene data show CDR1 as SGHTA and CDR2 as FQGNSA. The CDR3 is 16 residues long. CDR3 in DNA: TGTGCCAGCAGCTTAGCGTCTAGGCCACTCCACTACGAGCAGTACTTC. It translates to CASSLASRPLHYEQYF. The full variable domain, rest sourced from reference TRBV7-2 and TRBJ2-7, is GAGVSQSPSNKVTEKGKDVELRCDPISGHTALYWYRQSLGQGLEFLIYFQGNSAPDKSGLPSDRFSAERTGGSVSTLTIQRTQQEDSAVYLCASSLASRPLHYEQYFGPGTRLTVT.

The rearrangement links TRBV19 to TRBJ1-1; tentatively, D is TRBD1 (5 bases). The length of the CDR3 is 13 residues. From germline, CDR1 is LNHDA and CDR2 SQIVND (reference sequence). Between the trimmed V and J ends, which lost 9 bases and 4 bases, there was a span of 15 bases. The CDR3 DNA reads TGTGCCAGCCGGGACGTCGGTATCACTGAAGCTTTCTTT. It codes for CASRDVGITEAFF.

The DNA of the CDR3 is TGCGCCAGCAGTGATTTTAGGGCAGGGGACACAGATACGCAGTATTTT. As protein: CASSDFRAGDTDTQYF. The V gene is TRBV10-1, the J gene TRBJ2-3, with D possibly matching TRBD1 (6 bases). The CDR3 has 16 residues. V was trimmed by 3 bases and J by 2 bases, leaving 15 bases between them. Germline V gene data show CDR1 as WNHNN and CDR2 as SYGVQD (reference sequence).

The V gene is TRBV27, the J gene TRBJ2-1, with D possibly matching TRBD2 (5 bases). Trimming stripped 0 bases from V and 12 bases from J, with 18 bases between. The germline CDR1 and CDR2 sequences are MNHEY and SMNVEV (reference sequence). This CDR3 is built from 15 residues. The CDR3 nucleotides read TGTGCCAGCAGTTTATCGAATCCGACGGGAATGGGGCAGTTCTTC. Its protein is CASSLSNPTGMGQFF.

The V call is TRBV19, the J call TRBJ1-1; possibly TRBD1 for D (5 bases). Trimming shortened V by 5 bases and J by 4 bases, and 20 bases separated the two germline ends. Germline-derived CDR1 and CDR2 are LNHDA and SQIVND (reference sequence). This CDR3 region has 16 residues. CDR3 nucleotide sequence: TGTGCCAGTAGTCCCGGGGCGTTGGACGTACCCACTGAAGCTTTCTTT. Translation gives CASSPGALDVPTEAFF. Supplemented by reference TRBV19 and TRBJ1-1, the full variable domain reads DGGITQSPKYLFRKEGQNVTLSCEQNLNHDAMYWYRQDPGQGLRLIYYSQIVNDFQKGDIAEGYSVSREKKESFPLTVTSAQKNPTAFYLCASSPGALDVPTEAFFGQGTRLTVV.

V is TRBV24-1 and J is TRBJ2-3, with D uncertain. Germline V lookup: CDR1 KGHDR, CDR2 SFDVKD. CDR3 length equals 17 residues. V gave up 9 bases and J gave up 6 bases, with 27 bases separating them. Here the CDR3 reads CATAEVGSLHLTDTQYF. In nucleotides, the CDR3 is TGTGCCACCGCCGAGGTGGGGTCGCTCCATCTCACGGATACGCAGTATTTT.

The chain combines TRBV18 with TRBJ1-5; 10 bases map to TRBD1. The CDR3 has 16 amino acids. In germline, CDR1 is KGHSH, CDR2 LQKENI. After removal of 0 bases from V and 1 base from J, the junction contained 0 bases not matched to a gene. The DNA for the CDR3 is TGTGCCAGCTCACCACCGGGACAGGGGAGCAATCAGCCCCAGCATTTT. It codes for CASSPPGQGSNQPQHF.

The rearrangement links TRBV28 to TRBJ2-7; 9 bases match TRBD1. With V trimmed by 7 bases and J by 1 base, 8 bases remained unmatched. The CDR3 runs 15 residues. The germline CDR1 and CDR2 sequences are MDHEN and SYDVKM. CDR3 region: CASKAPGTGSYEQYF. In nucleotides, the CDR3 is TGTGCCAGCAAAGCCCCCGGGACAGGGTCCTACGAGCAGTACTTC.

This clone was seen just once. The V gene is TRBV25-1, the J gene TRBJ1-5; D may be TRBD1 (6 bases). The CDR3 loop spans 15 amino acids. Germline V gives CDR1 MGHDK, CDR2 SYGVNS. The germline V and J ends were trimmed by 2 bases and 1 base, with 9 bases remaining between them. In nucleotides, the CDR3 is TGTGCCAGCAGTGAACGGAGGGGGAGCAATCAGCCCCAGCATTTT. Protein sequence: CASSERRGSNQPQHF.

V is TRBV11-3 and J is TRBJ2-2; no firm D call. CDR3 length: 14 amino acids. V lost 3 bases and J 2 bases, leaving 7 bases between the germline ends. Per the germline V gene, CDR1 is SGHNT and CDR2 is YENEEA. CDR3 in amino acids: CASSFRANTGELFF. The CDR3 region has the DNA TGTGCCAGCAGCTTCAGAGCCAACACCGGGGAGCTGTTTTTT.